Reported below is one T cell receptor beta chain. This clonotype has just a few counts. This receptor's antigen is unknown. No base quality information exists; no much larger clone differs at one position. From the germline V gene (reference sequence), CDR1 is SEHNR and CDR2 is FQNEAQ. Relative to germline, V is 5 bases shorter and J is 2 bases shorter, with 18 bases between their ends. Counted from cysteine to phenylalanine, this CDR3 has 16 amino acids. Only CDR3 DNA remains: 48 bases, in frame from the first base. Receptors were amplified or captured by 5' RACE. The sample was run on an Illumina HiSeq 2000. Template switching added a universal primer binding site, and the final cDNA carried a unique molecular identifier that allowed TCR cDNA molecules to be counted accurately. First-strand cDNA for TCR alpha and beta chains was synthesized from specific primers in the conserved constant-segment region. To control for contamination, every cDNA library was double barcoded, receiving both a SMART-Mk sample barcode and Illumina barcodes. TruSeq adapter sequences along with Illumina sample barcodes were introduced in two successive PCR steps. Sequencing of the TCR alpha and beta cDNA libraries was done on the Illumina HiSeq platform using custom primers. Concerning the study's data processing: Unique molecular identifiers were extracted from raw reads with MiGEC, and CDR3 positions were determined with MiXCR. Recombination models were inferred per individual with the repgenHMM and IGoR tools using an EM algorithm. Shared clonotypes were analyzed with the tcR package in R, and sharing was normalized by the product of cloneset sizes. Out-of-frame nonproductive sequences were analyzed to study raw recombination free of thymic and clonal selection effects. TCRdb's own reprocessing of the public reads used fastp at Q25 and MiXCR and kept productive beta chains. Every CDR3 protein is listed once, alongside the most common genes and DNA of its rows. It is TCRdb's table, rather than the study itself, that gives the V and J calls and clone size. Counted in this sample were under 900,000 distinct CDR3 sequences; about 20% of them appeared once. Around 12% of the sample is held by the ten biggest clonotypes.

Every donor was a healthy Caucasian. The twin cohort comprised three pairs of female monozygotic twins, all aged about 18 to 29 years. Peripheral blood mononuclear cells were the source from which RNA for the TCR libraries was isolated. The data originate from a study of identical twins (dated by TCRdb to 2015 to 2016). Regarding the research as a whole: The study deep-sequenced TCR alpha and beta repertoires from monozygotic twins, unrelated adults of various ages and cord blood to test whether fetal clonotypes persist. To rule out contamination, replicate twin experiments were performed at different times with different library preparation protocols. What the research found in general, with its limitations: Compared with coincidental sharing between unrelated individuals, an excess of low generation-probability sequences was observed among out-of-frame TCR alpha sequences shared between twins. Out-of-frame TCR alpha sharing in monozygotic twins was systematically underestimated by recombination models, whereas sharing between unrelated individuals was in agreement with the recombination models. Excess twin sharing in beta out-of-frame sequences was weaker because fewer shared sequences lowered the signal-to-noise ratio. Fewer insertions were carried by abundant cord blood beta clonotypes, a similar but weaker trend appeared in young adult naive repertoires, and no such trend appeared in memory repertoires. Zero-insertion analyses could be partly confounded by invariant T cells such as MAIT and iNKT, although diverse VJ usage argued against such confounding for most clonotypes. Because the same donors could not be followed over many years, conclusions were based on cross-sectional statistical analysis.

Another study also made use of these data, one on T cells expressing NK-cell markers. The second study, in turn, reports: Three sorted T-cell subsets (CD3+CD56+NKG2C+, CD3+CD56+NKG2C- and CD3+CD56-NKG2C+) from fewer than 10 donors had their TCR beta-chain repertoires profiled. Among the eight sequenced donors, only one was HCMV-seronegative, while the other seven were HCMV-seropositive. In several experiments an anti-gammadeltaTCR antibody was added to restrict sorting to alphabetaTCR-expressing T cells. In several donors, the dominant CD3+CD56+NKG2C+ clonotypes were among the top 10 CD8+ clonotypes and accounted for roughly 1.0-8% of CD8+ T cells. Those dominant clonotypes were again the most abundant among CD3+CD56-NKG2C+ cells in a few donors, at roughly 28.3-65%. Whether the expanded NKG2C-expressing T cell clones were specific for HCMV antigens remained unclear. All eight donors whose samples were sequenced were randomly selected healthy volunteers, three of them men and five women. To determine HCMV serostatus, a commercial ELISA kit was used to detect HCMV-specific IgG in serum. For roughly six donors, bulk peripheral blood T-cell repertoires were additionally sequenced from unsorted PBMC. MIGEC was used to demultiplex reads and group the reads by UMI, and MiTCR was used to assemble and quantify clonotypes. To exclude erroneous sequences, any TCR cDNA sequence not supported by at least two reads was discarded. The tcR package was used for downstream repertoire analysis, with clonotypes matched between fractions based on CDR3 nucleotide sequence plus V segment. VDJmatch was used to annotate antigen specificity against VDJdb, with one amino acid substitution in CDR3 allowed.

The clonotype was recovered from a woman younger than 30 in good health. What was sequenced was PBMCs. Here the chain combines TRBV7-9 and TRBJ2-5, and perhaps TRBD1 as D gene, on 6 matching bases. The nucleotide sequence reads TGTGCCAGCAGCCCTCCGACAGGTACCGGTCAAGAGACCCAGTACTTC. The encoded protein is CASSPPTGTGQETQYF.